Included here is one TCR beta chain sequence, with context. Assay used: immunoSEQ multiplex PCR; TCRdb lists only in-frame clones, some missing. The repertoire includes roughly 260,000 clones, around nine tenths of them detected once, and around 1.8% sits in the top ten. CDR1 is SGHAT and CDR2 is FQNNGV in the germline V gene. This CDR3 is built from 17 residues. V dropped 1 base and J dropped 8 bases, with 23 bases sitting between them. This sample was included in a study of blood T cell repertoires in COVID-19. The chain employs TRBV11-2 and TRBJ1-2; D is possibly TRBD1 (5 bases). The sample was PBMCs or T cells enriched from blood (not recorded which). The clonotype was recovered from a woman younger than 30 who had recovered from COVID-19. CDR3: CASSLVVNRRRGGGYTF. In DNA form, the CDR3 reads TGTGCCAGCAGCTTAGTTGTGAACAGGCGCCGCGGGGGAGGCTACACCTTC.